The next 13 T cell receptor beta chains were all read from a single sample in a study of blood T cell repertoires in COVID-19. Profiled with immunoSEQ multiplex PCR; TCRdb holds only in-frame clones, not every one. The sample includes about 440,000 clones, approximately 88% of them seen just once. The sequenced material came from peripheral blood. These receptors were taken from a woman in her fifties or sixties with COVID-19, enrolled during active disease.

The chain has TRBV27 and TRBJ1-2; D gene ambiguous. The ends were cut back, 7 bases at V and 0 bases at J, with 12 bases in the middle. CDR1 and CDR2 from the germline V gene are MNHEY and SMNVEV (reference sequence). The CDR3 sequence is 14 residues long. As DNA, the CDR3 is TGTGCCAGCAAGTCAATCGGGACTAACTATGGCTACACCTTC. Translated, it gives CASKSIGTNYGYTF.

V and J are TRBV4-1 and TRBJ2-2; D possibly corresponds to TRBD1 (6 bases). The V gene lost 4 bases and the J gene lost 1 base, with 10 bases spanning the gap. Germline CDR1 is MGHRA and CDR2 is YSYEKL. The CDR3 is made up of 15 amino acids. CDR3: CASSRLQGNTGELFF. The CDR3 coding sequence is TGCGCCAGCAGCCGGCTACAGGGGAACACCGGGGAGCTGTTTTTT.

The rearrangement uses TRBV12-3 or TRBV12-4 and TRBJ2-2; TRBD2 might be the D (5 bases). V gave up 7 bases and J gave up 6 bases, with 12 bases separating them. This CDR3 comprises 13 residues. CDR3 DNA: TGTGCCAGCACCATCGGAGGCGCCGGGGAGCTGTTTTTT. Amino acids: CASTIGGAGELFF.

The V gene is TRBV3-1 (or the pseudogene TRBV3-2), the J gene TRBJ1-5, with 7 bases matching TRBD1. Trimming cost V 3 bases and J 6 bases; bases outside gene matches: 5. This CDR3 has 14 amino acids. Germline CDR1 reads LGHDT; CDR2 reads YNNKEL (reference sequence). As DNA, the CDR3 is TGTGCCAGCAGCCAGGGACAGAGCGGTCAGCCCCAGCATTTT. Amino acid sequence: CASSQGQSGQPQHF.

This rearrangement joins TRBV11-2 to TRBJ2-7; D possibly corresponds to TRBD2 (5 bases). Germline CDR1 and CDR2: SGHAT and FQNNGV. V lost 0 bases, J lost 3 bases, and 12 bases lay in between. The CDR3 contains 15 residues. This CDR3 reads CASSLDGSTLYEQYF. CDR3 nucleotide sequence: TGTGCCAGCAGCTTAGATGGGAGTACCCTCTACGAGCAGTACTTC.

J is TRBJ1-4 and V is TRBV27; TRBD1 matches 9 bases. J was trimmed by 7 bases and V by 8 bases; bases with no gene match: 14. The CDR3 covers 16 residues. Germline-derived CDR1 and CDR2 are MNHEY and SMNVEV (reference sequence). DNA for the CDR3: TGTGCCAGCTCTCTATGGGGGGGGACAGGGAGTGAAAAACTGTTTTTT. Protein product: CASSLWGGTGSEKLFF.

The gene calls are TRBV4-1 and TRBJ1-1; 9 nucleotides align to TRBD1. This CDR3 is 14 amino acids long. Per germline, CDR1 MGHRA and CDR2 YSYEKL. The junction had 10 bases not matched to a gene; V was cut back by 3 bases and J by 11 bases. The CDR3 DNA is TGCGCCAGCAGCCAGCAACAGGGGGCGGGTGGGGCTTTCTTT. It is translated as CASSQQQGAGGAFF.

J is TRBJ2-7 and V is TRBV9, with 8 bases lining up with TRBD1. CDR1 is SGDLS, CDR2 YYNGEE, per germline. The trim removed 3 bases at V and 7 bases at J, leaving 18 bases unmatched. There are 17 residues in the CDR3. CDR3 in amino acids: CASSGRDRKCLMGEQYF. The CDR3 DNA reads TGTGCCAGCAGCGGCCGGGACAGGAAGTGCCTCATGGGAGAGCAGTACTTC. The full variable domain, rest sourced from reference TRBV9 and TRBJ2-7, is DSGVTQTPKHLITATGQRVTLRCSPRSGDLSVYWYQQSLDQGLQFLIQYYNGEERAKGNILERFSAQQFPDLHSELNLSSLELGDSALYFCASSGRDRKCLMGEQYFGPGTRLTVT.

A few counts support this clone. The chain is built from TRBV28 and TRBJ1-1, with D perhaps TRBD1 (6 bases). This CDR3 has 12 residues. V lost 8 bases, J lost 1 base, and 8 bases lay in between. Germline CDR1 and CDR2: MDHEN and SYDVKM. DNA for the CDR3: TGTGCCAGCGGACAGACGAACACTGAAGCTTTCTTT. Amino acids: CASGQTNTEAFF. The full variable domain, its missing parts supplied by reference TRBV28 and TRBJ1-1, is DVKVTQSSRYLVKRTGEKVFLECVQDMDHENMFWYRQDPGLGLRLIYFSYDVKMKEKGDIPEGYSVSREKKERFSLILESASTNQTSMYLCASGQTNTEAFFGQGTRLTVV.

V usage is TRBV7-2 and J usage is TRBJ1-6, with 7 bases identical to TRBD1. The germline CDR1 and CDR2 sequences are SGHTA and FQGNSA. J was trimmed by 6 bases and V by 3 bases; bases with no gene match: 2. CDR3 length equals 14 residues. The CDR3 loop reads CASSFSGGNSPLHF. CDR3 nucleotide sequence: TGTGCCAGCAGCTTTTCAGGGGGTAATTCACCCCTCCACTTT.

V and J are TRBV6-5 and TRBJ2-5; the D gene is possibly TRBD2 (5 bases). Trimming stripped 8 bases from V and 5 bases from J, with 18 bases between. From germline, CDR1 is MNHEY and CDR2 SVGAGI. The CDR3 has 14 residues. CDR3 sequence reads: CASVIDGGPETQYF. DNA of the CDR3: TGTGCCAGCGTGATTGACGGCGGGCCGGAGACCCAGTACTTC.

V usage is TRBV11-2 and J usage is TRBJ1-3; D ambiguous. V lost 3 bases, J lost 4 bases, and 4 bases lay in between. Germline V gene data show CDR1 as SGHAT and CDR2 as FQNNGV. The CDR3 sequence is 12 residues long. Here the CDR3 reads CASSFAGNTIYF. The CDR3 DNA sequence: TGTGCCAGCAGCTTCGCGGGAAACACCATATATTTT.

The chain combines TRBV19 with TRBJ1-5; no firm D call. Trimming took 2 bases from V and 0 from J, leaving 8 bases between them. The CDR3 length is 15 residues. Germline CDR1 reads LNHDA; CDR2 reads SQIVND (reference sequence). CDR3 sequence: CASSINSLSNQPQHF. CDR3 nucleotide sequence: TGTGCCAGTAGTATAAACAGCCTTAGCAATCAGCCCCAGCATTTT.